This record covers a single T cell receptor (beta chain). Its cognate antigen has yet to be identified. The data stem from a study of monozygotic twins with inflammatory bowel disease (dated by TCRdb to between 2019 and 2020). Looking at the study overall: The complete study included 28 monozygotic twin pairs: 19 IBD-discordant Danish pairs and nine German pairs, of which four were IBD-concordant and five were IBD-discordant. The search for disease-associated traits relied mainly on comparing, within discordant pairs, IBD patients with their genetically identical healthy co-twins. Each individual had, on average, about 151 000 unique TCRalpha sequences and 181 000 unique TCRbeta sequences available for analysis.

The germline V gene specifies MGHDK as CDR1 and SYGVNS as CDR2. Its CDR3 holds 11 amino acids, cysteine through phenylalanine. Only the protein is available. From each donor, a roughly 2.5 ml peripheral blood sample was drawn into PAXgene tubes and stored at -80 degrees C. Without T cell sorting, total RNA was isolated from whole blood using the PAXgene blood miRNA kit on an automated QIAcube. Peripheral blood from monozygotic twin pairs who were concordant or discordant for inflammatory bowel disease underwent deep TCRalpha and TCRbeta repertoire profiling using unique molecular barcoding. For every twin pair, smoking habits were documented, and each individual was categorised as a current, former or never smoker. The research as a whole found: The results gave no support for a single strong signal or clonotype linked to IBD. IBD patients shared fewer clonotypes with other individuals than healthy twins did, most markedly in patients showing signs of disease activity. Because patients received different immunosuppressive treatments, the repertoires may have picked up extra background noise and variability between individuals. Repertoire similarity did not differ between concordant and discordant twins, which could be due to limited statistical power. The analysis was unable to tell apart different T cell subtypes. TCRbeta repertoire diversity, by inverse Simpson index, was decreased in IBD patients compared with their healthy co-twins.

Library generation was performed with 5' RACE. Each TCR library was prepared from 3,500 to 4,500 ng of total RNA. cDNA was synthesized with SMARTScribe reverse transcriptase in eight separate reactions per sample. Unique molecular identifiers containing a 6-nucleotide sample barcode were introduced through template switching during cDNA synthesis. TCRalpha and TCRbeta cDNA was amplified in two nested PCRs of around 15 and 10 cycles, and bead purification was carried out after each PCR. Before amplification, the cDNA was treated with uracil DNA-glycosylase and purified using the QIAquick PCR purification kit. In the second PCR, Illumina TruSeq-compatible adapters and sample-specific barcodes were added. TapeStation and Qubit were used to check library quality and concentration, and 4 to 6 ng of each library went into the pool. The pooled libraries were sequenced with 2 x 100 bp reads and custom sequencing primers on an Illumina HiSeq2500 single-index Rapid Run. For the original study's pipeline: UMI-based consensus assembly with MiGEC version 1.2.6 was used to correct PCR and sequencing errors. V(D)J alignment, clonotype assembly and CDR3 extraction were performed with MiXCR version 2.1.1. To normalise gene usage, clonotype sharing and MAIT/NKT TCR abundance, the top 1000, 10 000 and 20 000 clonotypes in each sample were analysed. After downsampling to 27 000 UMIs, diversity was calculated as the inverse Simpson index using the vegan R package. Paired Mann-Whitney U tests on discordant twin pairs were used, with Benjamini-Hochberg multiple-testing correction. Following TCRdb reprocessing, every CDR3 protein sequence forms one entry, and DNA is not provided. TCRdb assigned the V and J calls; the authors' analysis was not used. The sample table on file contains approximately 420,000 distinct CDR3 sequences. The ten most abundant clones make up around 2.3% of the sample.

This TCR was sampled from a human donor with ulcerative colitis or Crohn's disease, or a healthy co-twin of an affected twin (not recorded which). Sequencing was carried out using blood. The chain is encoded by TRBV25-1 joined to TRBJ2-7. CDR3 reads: CASSDLSEQYF.